This TCR beta chain was recorded in a study of CD8+ T cells in alopecia areata. Investigators isolated RNA and reverse transcribed it into cDNA to act as the sequencing template. The protocol was immunoSEQ multiplex PCR, while the TCRdb copy is restricted to in-frame clones and leaves out a portion. This sample has some 170,000 clones; about 67% occur once, and the top ten carry 9.5% to 12%. PBMC-derived CD4+ and CD8+ T cells were sorted. Trimming stripped 6 bases from V and 2 bases from J, with 2 bases between. This CDR3 spans 10 amino acids. The germline V gene has CDR1 SNHLY and CDR2 FYNNEI. V usage is TRBV2 and J usage is TRBJ2-7; D remains unclear. Sequenced material: CD8+ T cells sorted from blood, taken at week 0. The clonotype comes from a human donor with alopecia areata. The CDR3 nucleotides are TGTGCCAGCAGGGCCTACGAGCAGTACTTC. This sequence encodes CASRAYEQYF. The full variable domain, its missing parts supplied by reference TRBV2 and TRBJ2-7, is EPEVTQTPSHQVTQMGQEVILRCVPISNHLYFYWYRQILGQKVEFLVSFYNNEISEKSEIFDDQFSVERPDGSNFTLKIRSTKLEDSAMYFCASRAYEQYFGPGTRLTVT.